These T cell receptor beta chains were read from a single sample in a study of shared clonotypes between healthy human individuals. Clones were read by immunoSEQ multiplex PCR, and TCRdb kept only the in-frame ones, dropping some. The sample records some 2.1 million clones, less than 95% being singletons. Source material: naive CD8+ T cells sorted from blood. Receptors were obtained from a man younger than 35 in good health. CDR3s include the opening cysteine and the closing phenylalanine or tryptophan. The D gene is left open where the match is weak. Only part of the rows carry a size: once, few, many, or a class if the clone is expanded.

j_call,d_call,v_call,clone_size,cdr3_aa,cdr3_nt
TRBJ2-7,-,TRBV7-9,-,CASSPSRGTSYEQYF,TGTGCCAGCAGCCCATCCCGGGGCACCTCCTACGAGCAGTACTTC
TRBJ2-7,TRBD2,TRBV4-2,once,CASSPGLEIEQYF,TGTGCCAGCAGCCCGGGACTAGAGATAGAGCAGTACTTC
TRBJ2-7,-,TRBV6-1,-,CASSEYRASSYEQYF,TGTGCCAGCAGTGAATACAGGGCGAGCTCCTACGAGCAGTACTTC
TRBJ1-1,TRBD1,TRBV19,-,CASSPLAGGDEAFF,TGTGCCAGTAGTCCCCTGGCAGGGGGGGATGAAGCTTTCTTT
TRBJ2-5,-,TRBV6-1,once,CASSELWGSQETQYF,TGTGCCAGCAGTGAATTGTGGGGGTCACAAGAGACCCAGTACTTC
TRBJ2-7,-,TRBV28,-,CATSEGFTYEQYF,TGTGCCACCTCGGAAGGGTTCACCTACGAGCAGTACTTC
TRBJ2-2,-,TRBV27,-,CASSLDSLMAGELFF,TGTGCCAGCAGTTTAGACAGCTTAATGGCCGGGGAGCTGTTTTTT
TRBJ2-7,-,TRBV6-5,once,CASTDPGGMNEQYF,TGTGCCAGCACCGACCCTGGGGGGATGAACGAGCAGTACTTC
TRBJ2-1,-,TRBV11-3,-,CASSAVVIRDNEQFF,TGTGCCAGCAGCGCCGTAGTGATCCGAGACAATGAGCAGTTCTTC
TRBJ2-7,-,TRBV5-6,-,CASSLAGAGGGYEQYF,TGTGCCAGCAGCTTGGCCGGGGCAGGGGGAGGCTACGAGCAGTACTTC
TRBJ1-4,TRBD1,TRBV27,-,CASSLLLGTGAEKLFF,TGTGCCAGCAGTTTACTTCTTGGGACAGGGGCGGAAAAACTGTTTTTT
TRBJ2-1,TRBD2,TRBV28,-,CASTLGGEGFYNEQFF,TGTGCCAGCACCCTGGGGGGGGAGGGCTTCTACAATGAGCAGTTCTTC
TRBJ2-7,-,TRBV5-4,-,CASSLEPSVEQYF,TGTGCCAGCAGCTTAGAACCAAGCGTCGAGCAGTACTTC
TRBJ2-2,TRBD1,TRBV10-2,-,CASSDERTGYTGELFF,TGCGCCAGCAGTGATGAGAGGACAGGGTACACCGGGGAGCTGTTTTTT
TRBJ2-7,-,TRBV4-1,once,CASSLRVKTGYEQYF,TGCGCCAGCAGCCTCCGAGTGAAGACAGGCTACGAGCAGTACTTC
TRBJ2-2,-,TRBV5-8,-,CASSLEGSPGELFF,TGTGCCAGCAGCTTGGAGGGTAGCCCCGGGGAGCTGTTTTTT
TRBJ1-1,-,TRBV4-1,-,CASSQDAIAGAFF,TGCGCCAGCAGCCAAGACGCGATCGCGGGGGCTTTCTTT
TRBJ2-1,-,TRBV7-3,-,CASSLEGRGSYNEQFF,TGTGCCAGCAGCTTGGAGGGTAGGGGCTCCTACAATGAGCAGTTCTTC
TRBJ2-3,TRBD2,TRBV19,-,CASSIAGGRGDTQYF,TGTGCCAGTAGTATCGCGGGGGGGCGCGGAGATACGCAGTATTTT
TRBJ2-7,TRBD1,TRBV10-3,-,CAISRQGSSYEQYF,TGTGCCATCAGCCGACAGGGGAGCTCCTACGAGCAGTACTTC
TRBJ2-1,-,TRBV27,-,CASGLSGSYNEQFF,TGTGCCAGCGGTCTTAGCGGTTCCTACAATGAGCAGTTCTTC
TRBJ2-5,-,TRBV27,-,CASSLGNKVETQYF,TGTGCCAGCAGTCTCGGGAATAAGGTAGAGACCCAGTACTTC
TRBJ2-3,-,TRBV30,-,CAWSVGGPTDTQYF,TGTGCCTGGAGTGTGGGGGGGCCCACAGATACGCAGTATTTT
TRBJ2-1,-,TRBV9,-,CASSPGNYNEQFF,TGTGCCAGCAGCCCAGGCAACTACAATGAGCAGTTCTTC
TRBJ1-2,-,TRBV5-8,-,CASSPSYGYTF,TGTGCCAGCAGCCCGTCCTATGGCTACACCTTC